The 12 T cell receptor beta chains given below trace back to one sample, sequenced in a study of graft-versus-host responses after intestinal transplantation. Here immunoSEQ multiplex PCR was the method, and the copy in TCRdb shows in-frame clones only, minus some. This repertoire shows 9,000 to 10,000 clones, about 30% found once; its top ten account for approximately 6.2%. With roughly 200,000 irradiated, violet-dye-labeled stimulator cells, roughly 200,000 CFSE-labeled responder cells were plated. The sequencing used alloreactive CD8+ T cells from a mixed lymphocyte reaction culture, collected before intestinal transplant. Subset given: CFSE-low proliferating T cells sorted from roughly six-day pre-transplant mixed lymphocyte reaction (GvH or HvG direction). These receptors all come from a human patient who received an intestinal transplant.

This sequence joins TRBV29-1 and TRBJ2-7, with no clear D. The V end lost 7 bases, the J end lost 2 bases, and 9 bases lay between the germline ends. Germline V gives CDR1 SQVTM, CDR2 ANQGSEA. There are 11 residues in the CDR3. The CDR3 reads CSARVAYEQYF. CDR3 DNA: TGCAGCGCCCGGGTCGCCTACGAGCAGTACTTC.

A few counts support this clone. The chain uses TRBV19 and TRBJ2-7, with D perhaps matching TRBD1 (5 bases). The length of the CDR3 is 12 residues. Looked up from germline, CDR1 is LNHDA and CDR2 is SQIVND (reference sequence). The ends were cut back, 9 bases at V and 4 bases at J, with 13 bases in the middle. The CDR3 is CARLRDGYEQYF. Here the CDR3 DNA reads TGTGCCAGACTCAGGGATGGGTACGAGCAGTACTTC.

In its sample, this clone was seen a few times. This sequence joins TRBV4-1 and TRBJ1-4; maybe TRBD1 (6 bases). CDR3 length equals 14 residues. Trimming left V 4 bases short and J 8 bases short, with 14 bases between. Germline V gives CDR1 MGHRA, CDR2 YSYEKL. The CDR3 nucleotides read TGCGCCAGCAGCCTGGCGGGGGGCGGGGAAAAACTGTTTTTT. Translating gives CASSLAGGGEKLFF.

This clone is medium-sized within its sample. Sequence at one end of the junction differs from germline and may be a read error. This sequence joins TRBV7-7 and TRBJ2-7; the match to TRBD1 covers 7 bases. The V gene's germline CDR1 is SSHAT and CDR2 FNYEAQ (reference sequence). CDR3 length equals 16 residues. Here the CDR3 reads CASSPSTGSPLYEQYF. The CDR3 DNA reads TGTGCTAGCAGCCCTTCGACAGGGAGTCCCCTCTACGAGCAGTACTTC.

This clone was found a few times. This chain links TRBV9 with TRBJ2-2; 9 positions match TRBD2. This CDR3 is built from 15 residues. Germline V lookup: CDR1 SGDLS, CDR2 YYNGEE. The V and J ends lost 2 bases and 4 bases, in that order; junction bases with no gene match: 3. CDR3 in amino acids: CASSVGGGATGELFF. In DNA form, the CDR3 reads TGTGCCAGCAGCGTGGGCGGGGGGGCCACCGGGGAGCTGTTTTTT.

This clone is classed as medium-sized. This chain connects TRBV29-1 to TRBJ1-1; D gene ambiguous. Germline CDR1 and CDR2: SQVTM and ANQGSEA. CDR3 length: 12 residues. The ends were cut back, 4 bases at V and 1 base at J, with 7 bases in the middle. The CDR3 spells CSVVYPNTEAFF. The CDR3 DNA sequence: TGCAGCGTTGTTTATCCGAACACTGAAGCTTTCTTT.

This chain joins TRBV27 and TRBJ2-1, with 10 bases fitting TRBD2. V gave up 8 bases and J gave up 8 bases; unmatched junction bases: 3. The CDR3 length is 12 residues. CDR1 and CDR2 from the germline V gene are MNHEY and SMNVEV (reference sequence). This CDR3 reads CASGTSVYEQFF. The CDR3 bases are TGTGCCAGCGGGACTAGCGTGTATGAGCAGTTCTTC.

As regards this clone: A read error is possible here, since a much larger clone lies one base away. The J gene is TRBJ2-7, the V gene TRBV5-1, with 7 nucleotides matching TRBD2. Germline V gene lookup returns CDR1 SGHRS and CDR2 YFSETQ. Trimming took 3 bases from V and 2 from J; bases not matched to a gene: 8. This CDR3 has 15 amino acids. This CDR3 is CASSWGWGGAYEQYF. CDR3 DNA: TGCGCCAGCAGCTGGGGGTGGGGGGGGGCCTACGAGCAGTACTTC.

V is TRBV18 and J is TRBJ2-3; perhaps TRBD2 as D (5 bases). Germline V gene data show CDR1 as KGHSH and CDR2 as LQKENI. This CDR3 spans 17 amino acids. Trimming stripped 3 bases from V and 0 bases from J, with 16 bases between. This chain's CDR3 is CASSPTSGETSTDTQYF. In nucleotides, the CDR3 is TGTGCCAGCTCACCTACGTCCGGGGAGACTAGCACAGATACGCAGTATTTT. The variable domain in full, completed from reference TRBV18 and TRBJ2-3, reads NAGVMQNPRHLVRRRGQEARLRCSPMKGHSHVYWYRQLPEEGLKFMVYLQKENIIDESGMPKERFSAEFPKEGPSILRIQQVVRGDSAAYFCASSPTSGETSTDTQYFGPGTRLTVL.

This clone has just a few counts. This rearrangement joins TRBV2 to TRBJ1-2; no firm D call. Germline assignment: CDR1 SNHLY and CDR2 FYNNEI. V dropped 8 bases and J dropped 6 bases, with 19 bases sitting between them. The CDR3 contains 14 residues. As DNA, the CDR3 is TGTGCCAGCGAGGGCATCCCCGAGGTGGATGGCTACACCTTC. It translates to CASEGIPEVDGYTF.

The chain links TRBV5-6 to TRBJ2-7, with 11 bases aligning to TRBD1. Germline V CDR1 and CDR2: SGHDT, YYEEEE. V gave up 2 bases and J gave up 3 bases; unmatched junction bases: 1. There are 14 residues in the CDR3. The CDR3 coding sequence is TGTGCCAGCAGCTTTGGGACAGGGGGCTACGAGCAGTACTTC. Amino acids: CASSFGTGGYEQYF.

This clone turned up a few times. The chain has TRBV18 and TRBJ1-5; a weak D match, TRBD1 (6 bases). Germline CDR1 is KGHSH and CDR2 is LQKENI. V gave up 3 bases and J gave up 3 bases, with 15 bases separating them. The CDR3 spans 16 residues. CDR3 protein: CASSPGLDRLNQPQHF. CDR3 coding DNA: TGTGCCAGCTCACCCGGATTAGACAGGCTCAATCAGCCCCAGCATTTT.